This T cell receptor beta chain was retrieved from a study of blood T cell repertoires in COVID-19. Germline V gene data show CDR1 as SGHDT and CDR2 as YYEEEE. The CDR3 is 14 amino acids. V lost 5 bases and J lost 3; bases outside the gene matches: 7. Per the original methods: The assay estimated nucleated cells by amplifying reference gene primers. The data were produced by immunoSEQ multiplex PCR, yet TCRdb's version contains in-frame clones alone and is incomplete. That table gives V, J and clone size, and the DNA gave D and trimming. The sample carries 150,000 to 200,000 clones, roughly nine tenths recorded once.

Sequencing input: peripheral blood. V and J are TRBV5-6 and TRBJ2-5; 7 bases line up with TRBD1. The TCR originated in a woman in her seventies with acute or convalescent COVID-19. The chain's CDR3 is CASSTGVGEETQYF. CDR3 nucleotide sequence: TGTGCCAGCAGTACAGGGGTTGGGGAAGAGACCCAGTACTTC.